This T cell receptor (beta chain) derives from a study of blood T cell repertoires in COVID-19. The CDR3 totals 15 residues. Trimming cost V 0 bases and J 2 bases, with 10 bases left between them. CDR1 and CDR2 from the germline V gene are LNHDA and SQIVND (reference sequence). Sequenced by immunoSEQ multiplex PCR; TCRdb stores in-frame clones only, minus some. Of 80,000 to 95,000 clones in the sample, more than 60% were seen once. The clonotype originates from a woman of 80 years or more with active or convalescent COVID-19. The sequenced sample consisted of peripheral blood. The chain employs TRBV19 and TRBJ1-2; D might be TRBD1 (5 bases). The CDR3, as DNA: TGTGCCAGTAGTATAGAGGGGCCAGAGAACTATGGCTACACCTTC. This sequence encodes CASSIEGPENYGYTF.